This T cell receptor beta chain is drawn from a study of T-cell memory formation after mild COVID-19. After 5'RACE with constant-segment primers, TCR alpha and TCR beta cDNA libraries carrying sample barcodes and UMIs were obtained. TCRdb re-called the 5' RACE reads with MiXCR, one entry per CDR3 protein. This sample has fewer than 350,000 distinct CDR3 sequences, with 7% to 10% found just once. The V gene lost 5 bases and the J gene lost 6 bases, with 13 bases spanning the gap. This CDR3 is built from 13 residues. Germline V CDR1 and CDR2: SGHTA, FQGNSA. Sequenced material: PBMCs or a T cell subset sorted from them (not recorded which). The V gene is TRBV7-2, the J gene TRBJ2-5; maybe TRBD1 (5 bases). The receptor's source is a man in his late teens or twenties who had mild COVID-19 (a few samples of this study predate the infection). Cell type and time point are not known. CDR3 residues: CASSRNRIQTQYF. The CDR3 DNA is TGTGCCAGCAGCCGCAACAGGATTCAGACCCAGTACTTC.